These 32 T cell receptor beta chains came from one sample sequenced in a study of CD4 T cell repertoires in COVID-19. Data came from immunoSEQ multiplex PCR; TCRdb stores just in-frame clones and leaves some out. The table lists approximately 75,000 clones, 83% of them singletons. The sample consisted of CD4+ T cells from peripheral blood, taken after recovery from COVID-19. These receptors originate from a human donor who had COVID-19.

The rearrangement links TRBV12-3 or TRBV12-4 to TRBJ1-3; D gene uncertain. V dropped 6 bases and J dropped 0 bases, with 6 bases sitting between them. The CDR3 runs to 13 residues. DNA for the CDR3: TGTGCCAGCAGCGGAAGCTCTGGAAACACCATATATTTT. Its translation is CASSGSSGNTIYF.

This rearrangement joins TRBV11-1 to TRBJ1-1, with 10 bases that match TRBD1. CDR1 is SGHAT and CDR2 is FQDESV in the germline V gene (reference sequence). The CDR3 has 16 residues. Trimming at V came to 6 bases and at J to 6 bases, leaving 13 bases not matched to a gene. The CDR3 loop is CASSLDPGQGRSEAFF. The CDR3, as DNA: TGTGCCAGCAGTCTCGACCCGGGACAGGGGAGATCTGAAGCTTTCTTT. Filled out from reference TRBV11-1 and TRBJ1-1, the complete variable domain reads EAEVAQSPRYKITEKSQAVAFWCDPISGHATLYWYRQILGQGPELLVQFQDESVVDDSQLPKDRFSAERLKGVDSTLKIQPAELGDSAMYLCASSLDPGQGRSEAFFGQGTRLTVV.

This clone showed up just a few times. The chain uses TRBV27 and TRBJ1-2, with TRBD1 identical over 7 bases. The CDR3 covers 14 residues. After removal of 5 bases from V and 0 bases from J, the junction contained 3 bases not matched to a gene. Per germline, CDR1 MNHEY and CDR2 SMNVEV (reference sequence). CDR3 sequence: CASSITGANYGYTF. CDR3 nucleotide sequence: TGTGCCAGCAGTATTACAGGGGCTAACTATGGCTACACCTTC.

The chain employs TRBV19 and TRBJ1-1, with 9 nucleotides matching TRBD1. The trim removed 2 bases at V and 1 base at J, leaving 8 bases unmatched. Looked up from germline, CDR1 is LNHDA and CDR2 is SQIVND (reference sequence). The CDR3 is made up of 17 amino acids. This chain's CDR3 is CASSIITGTGSNTEAFF. The CDR3 DNA follows: TGTGCCAGTAGTATAATCACCGGGACAGGGTCGAACACTGAAGCTTTCTTT.

V usage is TRBV28 and J usage is TRBJ1-2, with TRBD1 as a possible D gene (6 bases). The CDR3 spans 15 residues. Germline V gene sequence: CDR1 MDHEN, CDR2 SYDVKM. Trimming shortened V by 2 bases and J by 6 bases, and 16 bases separated the two germline ends. The chain's CDR3 is CASSLPPGAKDGYTF. In DNA, the CDR3 is TGTGCCAGCAGTTTACCTCCGGGGGCGAAGGATGGCTACACCTTC.

This clone has a handful of counts. The gene calls are TRBV28 and TRBJ2-3, with TRBD2 identical over 12 bases. This CDR3 region has 14 residues. The V gene's germline CDR1 is MDHEN and CDR2 SYDVKM. V trimming: 5 bases; J trimming: 6 bases; junction bases outside the gene matches: 3. The CDR3 region has the DNA TGTGCCAGCAGTCTAGCGGGGGGGAGGGATACGCAGTATTTT. It specifies CASSLAGGRDTQYF.

The gene calls are TRBV19 and TRBJ1-1; D gene unclear. Trimming removed 7 bases from V and 0 bases from J, with 15 bases in between. The CDR3 is 15 residues long. CDR1 and CDR2 from the germline V gene are LNHDA and SQIVND (reference sequence). The DNA for the CDR3 is TGTGCCAGTACCCCGGAGGATGCCATGAACACTGAAGCTTTCTTT. This sequence encodes CASTPEDAMNTEAFF.

The chain recombines TRBV6-5 with TRBJ2-5; D not resolved. V lost 6 bases and J lost 5, with 16 bases in between. This CDR3 is 14 amino acids long. CDR1 MNHEY and CDR2 SVGAGI come from the germline V gene. CDR3 coding DNA: TGTGCCAGCAGCCCCGGACCAGGTGGGGAGACCCAGTACTTC. It translates to CASSPGPGGETQYF.

This chain uses TRBV7-9 with TRBJ2-2; D is ambiguous. The germline V gene encodes CDR1 SEHNR and CDR2 FQNEAQ (reference sequence). The CDR3 length is 18 residues. V dropped 5 bases and J dropped 5 bases, with 24 bases sitting between them. DNA of the CDR3: TGTGCCAGCAGCCGAAAAACTGGCGGACGGGTCTTTACCGGGGAGCTGTTTTTT. Protein product: CASSRKTGGRVFTGELFF.

This clone has more than one count but fewer than ten. The rearrangement links TRBV5-1 to TRBJ1-6, with TRBD1 matching 7 bases. Germline V gene data show CDR1 as SGHRS and CDR2 as YFSETQ. Trimming cost V 4 bases and J 9 bases; bases outside gene matches: 7. The CDR3 loop spans 14 amino acids. In DNA, the CDR3 is TGCGCCAGCAGCCCCGACAGGGCCGGTTCACCCCTCCACTTT. Protein: CASSPDRAGSPLHF.

The rearrangement links TRBV19 to TRBJ1-6; D might be TRBD1 (5 bases). V was shortened by 7 bases and J by 6 bases, with 22 bases between the two germline ends. The CDR3 contains 17 residues. Germline CDR1 is LNHDA and CDR2 is SQIVND (reference sequence). In DNA, the CDR3 is TGTGCCAGTAAAAGATCACGCTCTGACAGCTCTAATTCACCCCTCCACTTT. Residues: CASKRSRSDSSNSPLHF. The variable domain in full, with the rest retrieved from reference TRBV19 and TRBJ1-6, is DGGITQSPKYLFRKEGQNVTLSCEQNLNHDAMYWYRQDPGQGLRLIYYSQIVNDFQKGDIAEGYSVSREKKESFPLTVTSAQKNPTAFYLCASKRSRSDSSNSPLHFGNGTRLTVT.

The chain links TRBV11-2 to TRBJ2-2; D possibly corresponds to TRBD2 (6 bases). Trimming stripped 3 bases from V and 5 bases from J, with 13 bases between. The CDR3 sequence is 15 residues long. The germline V gene has CDR1 SGHAT and CDR2 FQNNGV. CDR3 region: CASSFHGAGTGELFF. CDR3 in DNA: TGTGCCAGCAGCTTTCATGGGGCGGGAACCGGGGAGCTGTTTTTT. Based on the CDR3 plus reference TRBV11-2 and TRBJ2-2, the full variable domain is EAGVAQSPRYKIIEKRQSVAFWCNPISGHATLYWYQQILGQGPKLLIQFQNNGVVDDSQLPKDRFSAERLKGVDSTLKIQPAKLEDSAVYLCASSFHGAGTGELFFGEGSRLTVL.

This sequence joins TRBV7-2 and TRBJ2-5; the D gene is possibly TRBD1 (6 bases). V was trimmed by 1 base and J by 4 bases, leaving 13 bases between them. This CDR3 spans 15 amino acids. Germline assignment: CDR1 SGHTA and CDR2 FQGNSA. The CDR3 is CASSLDPGVGETQYF. Written as DNA, the CDR3 is TGTGCCAGCAGCTTAGATCCAGGGGTGGGAGAGACCCAGTACTTC.

The rearrangement uses TRBV21-1 and TRBJ2-2; the table's D call, TRBD1, was not checked against the DNA. TRBV21-1 is described as a pseudogene. The CDR3 is 16 residues long. This chain's CDR3 is CASSRQGDIVAGELFF. The CDR3 nucleotides are TGTGCCAGCAGCCGACAGGGAGATATTGTGGCCGGGGAGCTGTTTTTT.

This chain links TRBV30 with TRBJ2-7; TRBD1 is a possible D gene (7 bases). The CDR3 runs 13 residues. Germline assignment: CDR1 GTSNPN and CDR2 SVGIG (reference sequence). V was pared by 8 bases and J by 6 bases, with 20 bases between. Here the CDR3 reads CARSRQGLGEQYF. In DNA form, the CDR3 reads TGTGCCCGCAGCCGACAGGGACTTGGCGAGCAGTACTTC.

The gene calls are TRBV7-2 and TRBJ1-5; D uncertain. Germline V gene data show CDR1 as SGHTA and CDR2 as FQGNSA. This CDR3 spans 15 amino acids. Trimming pared 2 bases from V and 0 bases from J, leaving 8 bases between. The CDR3 coding sequence is TGTGCCAGCAGCTTAATGTGGAGTAGCAATCAGCCCCAGCATTTT. Translation gives CASSLMWSSNQPQHF.

The rearrangement uses TRBV28 and TRBJ2-3; 13 positions agree with TRBD2. Germline values: CDR1 MDHEN, CDR2 SYDVKM. Trimming removed 4 bases from V and 4 bases from J; junction bases left unmatched: 5. The CDR3 extends over 16 amino acids. CDR3 amino acids: CASSSRTSGSPDTQYF. CDR3 DNA sequence: TGTGCCAGCAGTTCCAGGACTAGCGGGAGTCCAGATACGCAGTATTTT.

The rearrangement joins TRBV7-2 to TRBJ2-7; D is unresolved. Germline V lookup: CDR1 SGHTA, CDR2 FQGNSA. The CDR3 sequence is 15 residues long. V was shortened by 7 bases and J by 1 base, with 17 bases between the two germline ends. The CDR3, as DNA: TGTGCCAGCACCTCCCATCGCAGTGGGTCCTACGAGCAGTACTTC. Translated, it gives CASTSHRSGSYEQYF.

The V call is TRBV5-6, the J call TRBJ2-7; no clear D gene. The V gene's germline CDR1 is SGHDT and CDR2 YYEEEE. The V and J ends lost 1 base and 3 bases respectively, with 17 bases between them. The CDR3 extends over 16 amino acids. CDR3 residues: CASSLFGPTEGYEQYF. The CDR3 DNA follows: TGTGCCAGCAGCTTGTTCGGGCCAACAGAAGGCTACGAGCAGTACTTC.

J is TRBJ1-2 and V is TRBV10-3; possible D gene TRBD1, 5 bases. The V end lost 2 bases, the J end lost 7 bases, and 17 bases lay between the germline ends. The CDR3 is 15 amino acids. Germline V CDR1 and CDR2: ENHRY, SYGVKD. This CDR3 is CAISEDGQGISGYTF. The CDR3 region has the DNA TGTGCCATCAGTGAGGATGGGCAGGGCATCAGTGGCTACACCTTC.

The chain combines TRBV9 with TRBJ2-2; D is ambiguous. Deletions cut 2 bases from V and 5 bases from J, with 16 bases between. This CDR3 has 16 amino acids. Germline CDR1 reads SGDLS; CDR2 reads YYNGEE. CDR3 residues: CASSVGLPVGTGELFF. The CDR3 DNA reads as TGTGCCAGCAGCGTCGGGCTACCGGTAGGGACCGGGGAGCTGTTTTTT.

The chain carries TRBV11-2 and TRBJ2-2; D is perhaps TRBD2 (5 bases). Germline CDR1 and CDR2: SGHAT and FQNNGV. V lost 0 bases and J 4 bases, leaving 6 bases between the germline ends. The CDR3 totals 14 residues. The CDR3: CASSLDRGTGELFF. The CDR3 DNA reads TGTGCCAGCAGCTTAGATCGGGGCACCGGGGAGCTGTTTTTT.

A remark on this clone: The germline gene is not matched at one end of the junction; a read error may be the cause. V and J are TRBV3-1 (or the pseudogene TRBV3-2) and TRBJ1-4, with D possibly TRBD1 on 5 matching bases. This CDR3 region has 12 residues. Germline V gene sequence: CDR1 LGHDT, CDR2 YNNKEL (reference sequence). The CDR3 protein is CASNQGDEKLFF. For the CDR3, the DNA is TGTGCCAGCAACCAAGGGGATGAAAAACTGTTTTTT.

This chain uses TRBV2 with TRBJ1-1, with 8 bases lining up with TRBD1. This CDR3 has 13 amino acids. V lost 7 bases to trimming and J lost 0 bases; unmatched junction nucleotides: 1. Germline V gene lookup returns CDR1 SNHLY and CDR2 FYNNEI. As DNA, the CDR3 is TGTGCCAGCACGGACAGGGTGAACACTGAAGCTTTCTTT. Amino acids: CASTDRVNTEAFF.

This clone was seen only once. The gene calls are TRBV7-9 and TRBJ1-2, with TRBD1 as a possible D gene (5 bases). CDR1 is SEHNR, CDR2 FQNEAQ, per germline (reference sequence). The CDR3 runs to 15 residues. The V gene lost 0 bases and the J gene lost 2 bases, with 10 bases spanning the gap. CDR3 residues: CASSLAGGTNYGYTF. The CDR3, as DNA: TGTGCCAGCAGCTTAGCCGGGGGAACCAACTATGGCTACACCTTC.

This clone was found a few times. The rearrangement links TRBV3-1 (or the pseudogene TRBV3-2) to TRBJ1-2; D is possibly TRBD1 (5 bases). The length of the CDR3 is 12 residues. Trimming cost V 0 bases and J 8 bases, with 7 bases left between them. Germline V gene lookup returns CDR1 LGHDT and CDR2 YNNKEL (reference sequence). The CDR3 region is CASSQERGGYTF. CDR3 coding DNA: TGTGCCAGCAGCCAAGAAAGGGGAGGCTACACCTTC.

In its sample, this clone is medium-sized. The chain combines TRBV12-3 or TRBV12-4 with TRBJ2-5; D ambiguous. This CDR3 spans 12 amino acids. The germline V and J ends were trimmed by 3 bases and 5 bases, with 7 bases remaining between them. The CDR3 region has the DNA TGTGCCAGCAGTTTTAATAGGGAGACCCAGTACTTC. Encoded protein: CASSFNRETQYF.

V and J are TRBV29-1 and TRBJ2-5, with 9 bases lining up with TRBD1. This CDR3 contains 14 residues. Trimming cost V 5 bases and J 6 bases; bases outside gene matches: 10. Germline V CDR1 and CDR2: SQVTM, ANQGSEA. Written as DNA, the CDR3 is TGCAGCGTTTACGTTACAGGGGGCCCCCAGACCCAGTACTTC. It encodes CSVYVTGGPQTQYF. Supplemented by reference TRBV29-1 and TRBJ2-5, the full variable domain reads SAVISQKPSRDICQRGTSLTIQCQVDSQVTMMFWYRQQPGQSLTLIATANQGSEATYESGFVIDKFPISRPNLTFSTLTVSNMSPEDSSIYLCSVYVTGGPQTQYFGPGTRLLVL.

This clone was detected a few times. This chain links TRBV11-2 with TRBJ2-5, with D possibly TRBD2 on 5 matching bases. Looked up from germline, CDR1 is SGHAT and CDR2 is FQNNGV. This CDR3 is 14 amino acids long. Trimming pared 1 base from V and 7 bases from J, leaving 13 bases between. CDR3 nucleotides: TGTGCCAGCAGCTTAGGGACTCTCCGAGGGACCCAGTACTTC. This encodes CASSLGTLRGTQYF.

V and J are TRBV3-1 (or the pseudogene TRBV3-2) and TRBJ2-4, with 9 bases identical to TRBD2. The CDR3 spans 14 residues. Trimming took 10 bases from V and 1 from J; bases not matched to a gene: 5. Per the germline V gene, CDR1 is LGHDT and CDR2 is YNNKEL (reference sequence). The CDR3 protein is CATAGGPAKNIQYF. CDR3 DNA sequence: TGTGCCACCGCGGGGGGGCCCGCCAAAAACATTCAGTACTTC.

V is TRBV30 and J is TRBJ1-1; D possibly corresponds to TRBD1 (6 bases). The germline gives CDR1 GTSNPN, CDR2 SVGIG (reference sequence). The CDR3 runs 18 residues. Between the trimmed V and J ends, which lost 3 bases and 0 bases, there was a span of 23 bases. The CDR3: CAWSKAGAWAPMNTEAFF. The DNA for the CDR3 is TGTGCCTGGAGCAAAGCGGGGGCCTGGGCCCCAATGAACACTGAAGCTTTCTTT.

The chain recombines TRBV5-5 with TRBJ2-1; D ambiguous. The V gene's germline CDR1 is SGHKS and CDR2 YYEKEE (reference sequence). There are 15 residues in the CDR3. Trimming cost V 2 bases and J 0 bases, with 9 bases left between them. The CDR3, as DNA: TGTGCCAGCAGCTTCTACGGAAGCTCCTACAATGAGCAGTTCTTC. Translating it yields CASSFYGSSYNEQFF.